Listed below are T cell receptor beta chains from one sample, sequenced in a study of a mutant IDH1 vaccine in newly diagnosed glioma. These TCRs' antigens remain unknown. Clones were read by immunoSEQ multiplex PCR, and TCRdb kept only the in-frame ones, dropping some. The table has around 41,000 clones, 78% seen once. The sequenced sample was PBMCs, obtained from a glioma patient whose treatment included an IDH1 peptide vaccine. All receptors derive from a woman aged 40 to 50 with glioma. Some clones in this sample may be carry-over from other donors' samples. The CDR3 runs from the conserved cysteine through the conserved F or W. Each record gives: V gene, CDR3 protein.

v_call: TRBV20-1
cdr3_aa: CSALSGNTIYF

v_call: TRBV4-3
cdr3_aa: CASSQGRVANTGELFF

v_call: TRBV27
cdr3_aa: CASSFTLDTEAFF

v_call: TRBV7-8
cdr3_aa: CASSWARGGNTEAFF

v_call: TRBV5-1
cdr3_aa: CASSLGIAGGPTTGELFF

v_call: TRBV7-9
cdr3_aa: CASSSTASRGWEKLFF

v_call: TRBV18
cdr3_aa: CASSPEVQLDTQYF

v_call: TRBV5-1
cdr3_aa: CASSLGGSNEKLFF

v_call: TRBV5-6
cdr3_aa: CASSLGGRNEQYF

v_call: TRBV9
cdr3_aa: CASSAQAYQPQHF

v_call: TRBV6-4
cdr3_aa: CASSDSGGEGWRAFF

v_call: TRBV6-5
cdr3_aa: CASIMTGGDTGELFF

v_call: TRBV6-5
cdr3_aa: CASIDRGGNTEAFF

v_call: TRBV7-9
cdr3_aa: CASSFTVGYTF

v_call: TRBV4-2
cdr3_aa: CASSQEKGRTQYF

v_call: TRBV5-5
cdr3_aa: CASRTVSVIGNTEAFF

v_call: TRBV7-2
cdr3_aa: CASSLAGSGELFF

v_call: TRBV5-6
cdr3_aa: CASSLEGDEKLFF

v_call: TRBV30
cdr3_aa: CAFNPRDRANYGYTF

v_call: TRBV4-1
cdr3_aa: CASSQEERGQETQYF

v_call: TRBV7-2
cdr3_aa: CASSLGRGVYGYTF

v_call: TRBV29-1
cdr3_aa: CSSRDPQREQYF

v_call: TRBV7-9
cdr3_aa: CASSLAPLIRQGASYGYTF

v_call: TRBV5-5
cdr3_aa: CASSRVDGNTIYF

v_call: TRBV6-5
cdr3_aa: CASSKTGTWTEAFF

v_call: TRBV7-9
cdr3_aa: CASSLDNQPQHF

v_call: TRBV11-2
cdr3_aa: CASSPAGLFSSYEQYF

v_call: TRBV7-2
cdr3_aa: CASSLEGVQPQHF

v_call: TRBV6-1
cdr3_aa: CASSARDGPYEQYF

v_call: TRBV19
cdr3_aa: CASTSQDLAFF

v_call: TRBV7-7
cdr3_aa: CASSLSRDISSYNEQFF

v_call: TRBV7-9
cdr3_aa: CASSLGTEAFF

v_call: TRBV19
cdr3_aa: CASSPLGGHYGYTF

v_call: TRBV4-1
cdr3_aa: CASSYSGSGYEQYF

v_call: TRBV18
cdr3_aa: CASSPPGSPLHF

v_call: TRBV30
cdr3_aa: CAWSTTGRQPQHF

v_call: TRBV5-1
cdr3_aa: CASRREYEQYF

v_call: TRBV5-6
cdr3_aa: CASSLTGTGHYGYTF

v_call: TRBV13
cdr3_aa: CASSTGSLTDTQYF

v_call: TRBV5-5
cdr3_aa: CASSLAGEAYYGYTF

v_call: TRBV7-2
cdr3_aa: CASSPQGTEAFF

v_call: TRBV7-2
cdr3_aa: CASSADRNTEAFF

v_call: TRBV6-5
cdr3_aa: CASSSLTGASGNTIYF

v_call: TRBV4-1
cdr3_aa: CASSQGWASGGMNEQFF

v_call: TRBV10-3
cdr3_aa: CAISSGDSGYTF

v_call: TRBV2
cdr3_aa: CASSERRTWTYEQYF

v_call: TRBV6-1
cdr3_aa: CASSERPGQGFGEQYF

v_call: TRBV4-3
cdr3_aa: CASSVSGTATNEKLFF

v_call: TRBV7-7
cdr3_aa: CASSASHGRAEDTQYF

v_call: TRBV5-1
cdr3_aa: CASSLAGAGGLHF

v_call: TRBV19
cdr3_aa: CASSTGTGGEQYF

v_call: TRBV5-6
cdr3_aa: CASAMVGYGYTF

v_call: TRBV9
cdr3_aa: CASSRGASGARNTGELFF